In its sample, the clone carrying this T cell receptor beta chain was seen a few times. These data are taken from a study of blood T cell repertoires in COVID-19. The assay was immunoSEQ multiplex PCR, and TCRdb's table has in-frame clones only and misses some. The sample contains about 300,000 clones, around nine tenths of which appear only once. In germline, CDR1 is GTSNPN, CDR2 SVGIG (reference sequence). V was trimmed by 3 bases and J by 4 bases, leaving 13 bases between them. The CDR3 runs 13 residues. V is TRBV30 and J is TRBJ2-7; perhaps TRBD1 as D (7 bases). The sequence derives from a woman aged 25 to 39 who had recovered from COVID-19. Sequenced input: PBMCs or T cells enriched from blood (not recorded which). The CDR3 loop reads CAWREQGRYEQYF. As DNA, the CDR3 is TGTGCCTGGAGAGAACAGGGGAGGTACGAGCAGTACTTC. The full variable domain, in which reference TRBV30 and TRBJ2-7 provide the parts outside the CDR3, is SQTIHQWPATLVQPVGSPLSLECTVEGTSNPNLYWYRQAAGRGLQLLFYSVGIGQISSEVPQNLSASRPQDRQFILSSKKLLLSDSGFYLCAWREQGRYEQYFGPGTRLTVT.